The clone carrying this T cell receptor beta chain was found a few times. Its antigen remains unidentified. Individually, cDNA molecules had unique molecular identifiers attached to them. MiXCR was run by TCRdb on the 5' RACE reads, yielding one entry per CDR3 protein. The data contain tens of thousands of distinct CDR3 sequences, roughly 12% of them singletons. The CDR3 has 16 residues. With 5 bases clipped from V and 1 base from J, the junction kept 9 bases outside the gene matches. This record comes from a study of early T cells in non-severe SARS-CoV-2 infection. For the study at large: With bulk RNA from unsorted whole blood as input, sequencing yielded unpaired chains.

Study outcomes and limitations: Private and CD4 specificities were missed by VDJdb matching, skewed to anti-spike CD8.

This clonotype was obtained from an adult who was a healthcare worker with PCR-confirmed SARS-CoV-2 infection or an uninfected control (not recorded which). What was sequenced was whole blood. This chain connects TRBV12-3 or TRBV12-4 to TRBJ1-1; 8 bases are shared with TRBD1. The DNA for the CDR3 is TGTGCCAGCAGTCCCCACTCAGGGGGCGGGAACACTGAAGCTTTCTTT. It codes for CASSPHSGGGNTEAFF.